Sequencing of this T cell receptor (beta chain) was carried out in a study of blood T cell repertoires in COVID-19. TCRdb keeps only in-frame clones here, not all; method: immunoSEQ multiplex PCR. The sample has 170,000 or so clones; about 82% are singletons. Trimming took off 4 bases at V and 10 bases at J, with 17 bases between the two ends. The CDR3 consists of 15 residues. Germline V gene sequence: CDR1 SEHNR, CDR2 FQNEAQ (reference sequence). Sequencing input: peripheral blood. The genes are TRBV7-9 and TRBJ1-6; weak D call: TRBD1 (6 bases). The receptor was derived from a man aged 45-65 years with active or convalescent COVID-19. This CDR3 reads CASSSTWGRVSPLHF. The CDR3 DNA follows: TGTGCCAGCAGCTCGACTTGGGGGCGCGTATCACCCCTCCACTTT.